This entry lists 30 T cell receptor beta chains sequenced from one sample in a study of shared clonotypes between healthy human individuals. Some clones are missing from TCRdb's copy, which holds only in-frame ones; the method was immunoSEQ multiplex PCR. The sample carries about half a million clones, roughly 78% recorded once. The sample consisted of PBMCs. The source is a woman between 40 and 55 years old in good health. Some clones in this sample may be carry-over from other donors' samples.

This chain links TRBV19 with TRBJ2-6, with no clear D. The germline V gene has CDR1 LNHDA and CDR2 SQIVND (reference sequence). The germline V and J ends were trimmed by 6 bases and 4 bases, with 10 bases remaining between them. The CDR3 is 14 residues long. CDR3 nucleotides: TGTGCCAGTAGCCCGACCCGCGGGGCCAACGTCCTGACTTTC. The encoded protein is CASSPTRGANVLTF.

This chain joins TRBV30 and TRBJ1-5; the D gene is possibly TRBD1 (5 bases). V gave up 5 bases and J gave up 5 bases, with 10 bases separating them. The V gene's germline CDR1 is GTSNPN and CDR2 SVGIG (reference sequence). The length of the CDR3 is 12 residues. The DNA for the CDR3 is TGTGCCTGGGGTACAGGCGATCAGCCCCAGCATTTT. It codes for CAWGTGDQPQHF.

The chain couples TRBV6-5 to TRBJ2-5; 8 nucleotides agree with TRBD1. Germline CDR1 reads MNHEY; CDR2 reads SVGAGI. The junction had 11 bases not matched to a gene; V was cut back by 6 bases and J by 5 bases. The CDR3 spans 15 residues. The CDR3 DNA reads TGTGCCAGCAGACCTGGACAGGGATCCGGGGAGACCCAGTACTTC. Translation gives CASRPGQGSGETQYF.

This clone was picked up a small number of times. The V call is TRBV11-2, the J call TRBJ2-3; no definite D call. This CDR3 is 16 amino acids long. The germline V and J ends were trimmed by 3 bases and 1 base, with 14 bases remaining between them. Germline CDR1 SGHAT, CDR2 FQNNGV. CDR3 residues: CASSFNPRVGTDTQYF. The CDR3 DNA sequence: TGTGCCAGCAGCTTCAACCCCCGAGTCGGCACAGATACGCAGTATTTT.

The gene calls are TRBV5-1 and TRBJ1-4, with 10 bases lining up with TRBD1. This CDR3 region has 15 residues. The germline gives CDR1 SGHRS, CDR2 YFSETQ. V gave up 0 bases and J gave up 7 bases; unmatched junction bases: 3. Written as DNA, the CDR3 is TGCGCCAGCAGCTTGGGAGACAGGGGGCGTGAAAAACTGTTTTTT. This sequence encodes CASSLGDRGREKLFF.

This chain joins TRBV5-5 and TRBJ2-1; TRBD2 matches 7 bases. With 0 bases clipped from V and 1 base from J, the junction kept 10 bases outside the gene matches. The CDR3 extends over 18 amino acids. Germline values: CDR1 SGHKS, CDR2 YYEKEE (reference sequence). The CDR3: CASSLGFMDGRSYNEQFF. The CDR3 region has the DNA TGTGCCAGCAGCTTGGGGTTTATGGACGGGAGGTCCTACAATGAGCAGTTCTTC.

The rearrangement links TRBV6-1 to TRBJ2-1; 11 bases agree with TRBD2. CDR3 length: 14 amino acids. V lost 8 bases to trimming and J lost 6 bases; unmatched junction nucleotides: 6. Germline values: CDR1 MNHNS, CDR2 SASEGT. In DNA form, the CDR3 reads TGTGCCAGCCGAATAGCGGGAGGGGTCAATGAGCAGTTCTTC. Protein sequence: CASRIAGGVNEQFF.

This CDR3 reads CSALLGETQYF. DNA of the CDR3: TGCAGTGCTTTACTAGGGGAGACCCAGTACTTC. The chain employs TRBV20-1 and TRBJ2-5; TRBD2 is a possible D gene (5 bases). V was cut by 5 bases and J by 5 bases, with 9 bases left in between. Germline CDR1 DFQATT, CDR2 SNEGSKA (reference sequence). CDR3 size: 11 residues.

The V call is TRBV9, the J call TRBJ2-1; 8 positions agree with TRBD2. Germline V lookup: CDR1 SGDLS, CDR2 YYNGEE. The CDR3 is 17 residues long. The trim removed 4 bases at V and 3 bases at J, leaving 12 bases unmatched. The CDR3 nucleotides are TGTGCCAGCAGCCCCTGGGGAGCGGGAGTTCGCTACAATGAGCAGTTCTTC. Translating gives CASSPWGAGVRYNEQFF.

V and J are TRBV30 and TRBJ2-5; 11 positions match TRBD1. The CDR3 is 14 residues long. The V gene's germline CDR1 is GTSNPN and CDR2 SVGIG (reference sequence). The V gene end was trimmed by 2 bases and the J gene end by 4 bases; junction bases not matched to a gene: 3. The CDR3 DNA reads TGTGCCTGGAGTACCGGGACAGGGGGAGAGACCCAGTACTTC. This translates into CAWSTGTGGETQYF.

The chain has TRBV29-1 and TRBJ2-5, with unresolved D. Germline CDR1 is SQVTM and CDR2 is ANQGSEA. Trimming removed 4 bases at V and 0 bases at J, with 9 bases between. The CDR3 is 13 residues long. This chain's CDR3 is CSVGAPNQETQYF. CDR3 DNA: TGCAGCGTTGGTGCACCGAACCAAGAGACCCAGTACTTC. The full variable domain, its missing parts supplied by reference TRBV29-1 and TRBJ2-5, is SAVISQKPSRDICQRGTSLTIQCQVDSQVTMMFWYRQQPGQSLTLIATANQGSEATYESGFVIDKFPISRPNLTFSTLTVSNMSPEDSSIYLCSVGAPNQETQYFGPGTRLLVL.

J is TRBJ2-5 and V is TRBV2; 11 bases match TRBD2. This CDR3 comprises 12 residues. Germline loops: CDR1 SNHLY, CDR2 FYNNEI. V was clipped by 10 bases and J by 5 bases; unmatched bases: 3. CDR3 nucleotide sequence: TGTGCCATGTCTAGCGGGAGGGAGACCCAGTACTTC. Translating it yields CAMSSGRETQYF.

The gene calls are TRBV7-2 and TRBJ2-5; 8 positions match TRBD1. J was trimmed by 1 base and V by 5 bases; bases with no gene match: 6. Germline assignment: CDR1 SGHTA and CDR2 FQGNSA. The CDR3 sequence is 15 residues long. The CDR3: CASSQQTGVQETQYF. The CDR3 DNA follows: TGTGCCAGCAGCCAGCAGACAGGGGTCCAAGAGACCCAGTACTTC.

The chain is built from TRBV10-2 and TRBJ2-7; 12 bases match TRBD2. The CDR3 length is 15 residues. V dropped 2 bases and J dropped 4; count of bases not matched to a gene: 3. Germline loops: CDR1 WSHSY, CDR2 SAAADI. The CDR3 nucleotides read TGCGCCAGCAGTGAGACTAGCGGGAGGATGTACGAGCAGTACTTC. Translated: CASSETSGRMYEQYF.

This chain joins TRBV19 and TRBJ1-2; D is undetermined. Trimming pared 5 bases from V and 2 bases from J, leaving 9 bases between. The CDR3 spans 13 residues. Germline CDR1 is LNHDA and CDR2 is SQIVND (reference sequence). DNA for the CDR3: TGTGCCAGTAGTTTGACATTGAACTATGGCTACACCTTC. Its translation is CASSLTLNYGYTF.

The chain joins TRBV5-1 to TRBJ2-3; 7 bases are a match to TRBD1. The CDR3 spans 14 residues. J gave up 3 bases and V 1 base, and 2 bases lay outside the gene matches. The V gene's germline CDR1 is SGHRS and CDR2 YFSETQ. The CDR3 bases are TGCGCCAGCAGCTTGAGGGGGCCTACAGATACGCAGTATTTT. It translates to CASSLRGPTDTQYF.

This clone was seen just once. J is TRBJ2-3 and V is TRBV5-5; 7 nucleotides match TRBD1. Germline lookup yields CDR1 SGHKS and CDR2 YYEKEE (reference sequence). V lost 4 bases, J lost 0 bases, and 5 bases stayed unmatched. The CDR3 has 15 residues. The CDR3 nucleotides are TGTGCCAGCAGCCCGGGGACAGCTAGCACAGATACGCAGTATTTT. It encodes CASSPGTASTDTQYF.

The gene calls are TRBV30 and TRBJ1-1, with unresolved D. This CDR3 is built from 13 residues. The germline gives CDR1 GTSNPN, CDR2 SVGIG (reference sequence). Trimming took 3 bases from V and 6 from J, leaving 14 bases between them. The CDR3 here is CAWSDTEFAEAFF. For the CDR3, the DNA is TGTGCCTGGAGCGATACTGAATTCGCTGAAGCTTTCTTT.

The chain joins TRBV28 to TRBJ2-7; 11 bases agree with TRBD2. Germline V gives CDR1 MDHEN, CDR2 SYDVKM. The V gene end was trimmed by 4 bases and the J gene end by 0 bases; junction bases not matched to a gene: 2. The CDR3 runs to 15 residues. CDR3 sequence: CASSSSGGSSYEQYF. Written as DNA, the CDR3 is TGTGCCAGCAGTTCTAGCGGGGGGAGCTCCTACGAGCAGTACTTC.

This clone appeared once. As DNA, the CDR3 is TGTGCCATCAGTGAGGCGGGTTTGGAGTCACCCCTCCACTTT. This encodes CAISEAGLESPLHF. This rearrangement joins TRBV10-3 to TRBJ1-6; D ambiguous. CDR3 length: 14 residues. Germline values: CDR1 ENHRY, CDR2 SYGVKD. Trimming removed 2 bases from V and 10 bases from J, with 12 bases in between.

This chain connects TRBV5-1 to TRBJ2-3; 9 nucleotides match TRBD2. Germline V gene sequence: CDR1 SGHRS, CDR2 YFSETQ. The CDR3 runs to 18 residues. With V trimmed by 2 bases and J by 4 bases, 14 bases remained unmatched. CDR3 loop: CASSLNHISGSSADTQYF. Here the CDR3 DNA reads TGCGCCAGCAGCTTAAATCACATTAGCGGGAGTTCCGCAGATACGCAGTATTTT.

This sequence joins TRBV7-8 and TRBJ1-1, with no clear D. V was cut by 4 bases and J by 3 bases, with 15 bases left in between. The CDR3 contains 15 residues. CDR1 is SGHVS and CDR2 is FQNEAQ in the germline V gene. CDR3 bases: TGTGCCAGCAGCTCCAGACAATTTCTGCACACTGAAGCTTTCTTT. It specifies CASSSRQFLHTEAFF. Full variable domain (missing parts from reference TRBV7-8 and TRBJ1-1): GAGVSQSPRYKVAKRGQDVALRCDPISGHVSLFWYQQALGQGPEFLTYFQNEAQLDKSGLPSDRFFAERPEGSVSTLKIQRTQQEDSAVYLCASSSRQFLHTEAFFGQGTRLTVV.

CDR3 amino acids: CASSFGGRADEQFF. The CDR3 region has the DNA TGTGCCAGCAGTTTTGGCGGGAGGGCCGATGAGCAGTTCTTC. The rearrangement links TRBV27 to TRBJ2-1, with 9 bases that match TRBD2. With 3 bases clipped from V and 8 bases from J, the junction kept 5 bases outside the gene matches. Germline CDR1 MNHEY, CDR2 SMNVEV (reference sequence). The CDR3 is 14 amino acids.

The V gene is TRBV28, the J gene TRBJ1-5, with D possibly being TRBD1 (6 bases). Germline V gives CDR1 MDHEN, CDR2 SYDVKM. The V end was cut by 5 bases, the J end by 7 bases, with 15 bases between. This CDR3 has 14 amino acids. The CDR3 spells CASSKTGNVQPQHF. CDR3 coding DNA: TGTGCCAGCAGTAAAACAGGGAATGTACAGCCCCAGCATTTT.

The chain has TRBV28 and TRBJ2-1, with a weak D call TRBD2 (5 bases). Trimming cost V 2 bases and J 6 bases, with 14 bases left between them. The CDR3 spans 15 residues. Germline lookup yields CDR1 MDHEN and CDR2 SYDVKM. CDR3 DNA: TGTGCCAGCAGTTTACTAGTGGGAGCCCTCAATGAGCAGTTCTTC. It codes for CASSLLVGALNEQFF.

The chain recombines TRBV2 with TRBJ2-3; no firm D call. Between the trimmed V and J ends, which lost 7 bases and 6 bases, there was a span of 14 bases. The CDR3 runs 13 residues. CDR1 is SNHLY and CDR2 is FYNNEI in the germline V gene. CDR3 amino acids: CASNQLGSDTQYF. The CDR3 nucleotides are TGTGCCAGCAACCAGTTGGGTAGCGATACGCAGTATTTT. The full variable domain, completed using reference TRBV2 and TRBJ2-3, is EPEVTQTPSHQVTQMGQEVILRCVPISNHLYFYWYRQILGQKVEFLVSFYNNEISEKSEIFDDQFSVERPDGSNFTLKIRSTKLEDSAMYFCASNQLGSDTQYFGPGTRLTVL.

For the CDR3, the DNA is TGCGCCAGCAGTGTAACTAGCGGGAGTATGAACGAGCAGTACTTC. Amino acids: CASSVTSGSMNEQYF. This chain connects TRBV10-2 to TRBJ2-7, with 11 positions matching TRBD2. The CDR3 is 15 amino acids. V lost 4 bases to trimming and J lost 5 bases; unmatched junction nucleotides: 7. Germline values: CDR1 WSHSY, CDR2 SAAADI.

The chain carries TRBV5-1 and TRBJ2-1, with D uncertain. This CDR3 is built from 15 residues. CDR1 is SGHRS, CDR2 YFSETQ, per germline. V was trimmed by 5 bases and J by 0 bases, leaving 12 bases between them. CDR3 sequence reads: CASSFITSSYNEQFF. For the CDR3, the DNA is TGCGCCAGCAGTTTCATTACGAGCTCCTACAATGAGCAGTTCTTC. Based on the CDR3 plus reference TRBV5-1 and TRBJ2-1, the full variable domain is KAGVTQTPRYLIKTRGQQVTLSCSPISGHRSVSWYQQTPGQGLQFLFEYFSETQRNKGNFPGRFSGRQFSNSRSEMNVSTLELGDSALYLCASSFITSSYNEQFFGPGTRLTVL.

Of note for this clone: This may stem from a read error, because a much larger clone lies one nucleotide away. The chain recombines TRBV5-1 with TRBJ1-4, with TRBD1 as a possible D gene (5 bases). This CDR3 contains 16 residues. The V end was cut by 0 bases, the J end by 4 bases, with 13 bases between. Germline CDR1 SGHRS, CDR2 YFSETQ. This chain's CDR3 is CASSLGVQGGNEKLFF. DNA for the CDR3: TGCGCCAGCAGCTTGGGAGTCCAGGGAGGTAATGAAAAACTGTTTTTT.

Comments on this clone: At the DNA level, this CDR3 is encoded by other sequences in the same sample as well. This chain joins TRBV30 and TRBJ2-1, with TRBD2 matching over 7 bases. With 3 bases clipped from V and 0 bases from J, the junction kept 8 bases outside the gene matches. Germline CDR1 GTSNPN, CDR2 SVGIG (reference sequence). The length of the CDR3 is 16 residues. For the CDR3, the DNA is TGTGCCTGGAGCCCCGGGTTAGCGGGCTCCTACAATGAGCAGTTCTTC. Its translation is CAWSPGLAGSYNEQFF. The entire variable domain, with the rest obtained from reference TRBV30 and TRBJ2-1, is as follows: SQTIHQWPATLVQPVGSPLSLECTVEGTSNPNLYWYRQAAGRGLQLLFYSVGIGQISSEVPQNLSASRPQDRQFILSSKKLLLSDSGFYLCAWSPGLAGSYNEQFFGPGTRLTVL.